The rows below give T cell receptor beta chains drawn from one sample of a study of T cells in localized non-small cell lung cancer. Sequenced by immunoSEQ multiplex PCR; TCRdb stores in-frame clones only, minus some. This sample has under 65,000 clones; around 86% occur once, and the top ten carry less than 20%. Sequenced material: peripheral blood, taken before any cancer treatment. These receptors all come from a female donor over 55 with stage II squamous cell lung carcinoma. Each CDR3 is given with its conserved first and last residue. D genes are given only for firm matches. A row's size may be missing; if present it is once, few, many or a size class.

d_call,clone_size,v_call,j_call,cdr3_nt,cdr3_aa
NA,NA,TRBV2,TRBJ1-1,TGTGCCAGCACCATTAGTGGGGTTGTCACTGAAGCTTTCTTT,CASTISGVVTEAFF
TRBD1,NA,TRBV18,TRBJ1-2,TGTGCCAGCTCACCATTGGGGACAGGGAACGGCTACACCTTC,CASSPLGTGNGYTF
TRBD2,NA,TRBV5-1,TRBJ2-3,TGCGCCAGCAGCTCCGGACTAGCGGGGGGGATTGCTAGCACAGATACGCAGTATTTT,CASSSGLAGGIASTDTQYF
NA,NA,TRBV6-5,TRBJ1-2,TGTGCCAGCAGTTACCACAACAGGGTTAACTATGGCTACACCTTC,CASSYHNRVNYGYTF
NA,NA,TRBV5-4,TRBJ1-2,TGTGCCAGCAGCTTGGACAGCTATGGCTACACCTTC,CASSLDSYGYTF
TRBD2,NA,TRBV7-2,TRBJ2-5,TGTGCCAGCAGCAGGCCAGCGGGGTACCAAGAGACCCAGTACTTC,CASSRPAGYQETQYF
TRBD2,NA,TRBV9,TRBJ2-1,TGTGCCAGCAGCGTAGCGGGGGGGAACTCCTACAATGAGCAGTTCTTC,CASSVAGGNSYNEQFF
NA,NA,TRBV6-6,TRBJ2-7,TGTGCCAGCAGGATCCCAGTGGGGGCCTCCTACGAGCAGTACTTC,CASRIPVGASYEQYF
TRBD1,NA,TRBV29-1,TRBJ1-2,TGCAGCGTTGGCCCGGGACAGGGGTTCGGCTACACCTTC,CSVGPGQGFGYTF
NA,NA,TRBV6-1,TRBJ1-5,TGTGCCAGCAGTGAAGTGGGGAGCAGTCAGCCCCAGCATTTT,CASSEVGSSQPQHF
NA,NA,TRBV29-1,TRBJ2-5,TGCAGCGTTGAAGTTGTTGGGGGCGGAGAGACCCAGTACTTC,CSVEVVGGGETQYF
TRBD1,NA,TRBV7-2,TRBJ2-1,TGTGCCAGCAGCTTCCCCGGGACAGGGAACAATGAGCAGTTCTTC,CASSFPGTGNNEQFF
NA,NA,TRBV19,TRBJ2-5,TGTGCCAGTAGTATGGAAGAGACCCAGTACTTC,CASSMEETQYF
NA,NA,TRBV19,TRBJ1-5,TGTGCCAGTAGTATCCCCTATAGCAATCAGCCCCAACATTTT,CASSIPYSNQPQHF
NA,NA,TRBV7-9,TRBJ1-1,TGTGCCAGCAGCTTAGGGCAGGGGAACACTGAAGCTTTCTTT,CASSLGQGNTEAFF
TRBD1,NA,TRBV7-6,TRBJ2-4,TGTACTGGACAGGGAAGAAACATTCAGTACTTC,CTGQGRNIQYF
NA,NA,TRBV19,TRBJ1-5,TGTGCCAGTAGTAACGCATACGGGTTTGGAAATCAGCCCCAGCATTTT,CASSNAYGFGNQPQHF
TRBD1,NA,TRBV4-1,TRBJ2-2,TGCGCCAGCAGCCAAATCCCCGGGACAGGGGCCGGGGAGCTGTTTTTT,CASSQIPGTGAGELFF
NA,NA,TRBV19,TRBJ1-5,TGTGCCAGTAGTCGACAGGGCAATCAGCCCCAGCATTTT,CASSRQGNQPQHF
TRBD1,few,TRBV6-6,TRBJ1-1,TGTGCCAGCAGTCTCGGACAGGGGGTGAACACTGAAGCTTTCTTT,CASSLGQGVNTEAFF
NA,NA,TRBV19,TRBJ1-3,TGTGCCGTCAGGGAAGGGGAAAACACCATATATTTT,CAVREGENTIYF
TRBD1,NA,TRBV19,TRBJ1-1,TGTGCCAGTAGTCCCCGACAGGGTAAAACTACTGAAGCTTTCTTT,CASSPRQGKTTEAFF
NA,NA,TRBV11-2,TRBJ2-3,TGTGCCAGCAGCTTAGCAGCGAACACAGATACGCAGTATTTT,CASSLAANTDTQYF
NA,NA,TRBV2,TRBJ2-7,TGTGCCAGCAGATCCCGGGGCCCCTACGAGCAGTACTTC,CASRSRGPYEQYF
NA,NA,TRBV4-2,TRBJ2-7,TGTGCCAGCAGCCAAGAAGGTGGAGGGGGCAACTACGAGCAGTACTTC,CASSQEGGGGNYEQYF
NA,NA,TRBV7-2,TRBJ1-3,TGTGCCAGCAGCTTAGTTATCAGTATAGTCTCTGGAAACACCATATATTTT,CASSLVISIVSGNTIYF
NA,NA,TRBV12-2,TRBJ1-2,TGTGCAAGTCGCGTACCGGGACAGCAAGGTGGCTACACCTTC,CASRVPGQQGGYTF
NA,once,TRBV5-1,TRBJ2-1,TGCGCCAGCAGCTTGGGCCCCCCGGGACTCGGGATTGATGAGCAGTTCTTC,CASSLGPPGLGIDEQFF
TRBD2,NA,TRBV28,TRBJ2-7,TGTGGGGCGGGGGGTTTATCCTACGAGCAGTACTTC,CGAGGLSYEQYF
TRBD1,NA,TRBV19,TRBJ1-2,TGTGCCAGTAGCAGTACAGGGGGCAACTATGGCTACACCTTC,CASSSTGGNYGYTF
NA,NA,TRBV15,TRBJ2-3,TGTGCCACCAGCGCCGGATACAGGCCAGATACGCAGTATTTT,CATSAGYRPDTQYF
NA,NA,TRBV18,TRBJ2-1,TGTGCCAGCTCACCCGGAGGGGGTCTTGAGCAGTTCTTC,CASSPGGGLEQFF
NA,NA,TRBV12-5,TRBJ2-4,TGTGCTAGTGGTTTGGAGGTTCCAAACATTCAGTACTTC,CASGLEVPNIQYF
NA,NA,TRBV15,TRBJ2-5,TGTGCCACCAGCAGGGCCTGGGGGGGGCCCAAAGAGACCCAGTACTTC,CATSRAWGGPKETQYF
TRBD1,NA,TRBV7-3,TRBJ1-1,TGTGCCAGCAGCCAGACAGGGTTTACTGAAGCTTTCTTT,CASSQTGFTEAFF
NA,NA,TRBV18,TRBJ2-7,TGTGCCAGCTCACCAAAAGCGGGTGGGGCCCTCTCCTACGAGCAGTACTTC,CASSPKAGGALSYEQYF
TRBD1,NA,TRBV5-8,TRBJ1-2,TGTGCCAGCAGCGTACGACAGGGGGCGGGCTATGGCTACACCTTC,CASSVRQGAGYGYTF
TRBD1,NA,TRBV6-5,TRBJ2-3,TGTGCCAGCAGTTCCCCACAGGGGCCTCAAGGAGATACGCAGTATTTT,CASSSPQGPQGDTQYF